These 4 T cell receptor beta chains originate from one sample sequenced in a study of beta chain features in type 1 diabetes (dated by TCRdb to 2016 to 2018). To prepare the library, the immunoSEQ multiplex PCR assay was applied. The High Capacity cDNA Reverse Transcription Kit was used to reverse transcribe all of the isolated RNA, meaning that expressed TCRB transcripts were what got sequenced. TCRdb mirrors the immuneACCESS table, restricted to in-frame sequences. Some clones are absent from its copies; in checked studies, under half trace to an unresolved V gene, and the reason for the others is unknown. Within this sample are some 180,000 clones, with around 13% of them counted one time only. The top ten clones comprise roughly 0.6% of the sample. Sequencing was carried out using central memory CD4+ T cells from blood. These receptors all stem from a woman aged 18-35 years in good health.

The chain links TRBV25-1 to TRBJ1-1, with 8 positions matching TRBD1. In germline, CDR1 is MGHDK, CDR2 SYGVNS. The V and J ends lost 5 bases and 3 bases, in that order; junction bases with no gene match: 8. The CDR3 totals 15 residues. The CDR3 nucleotides read TGTGCCAGCAGTTCGACAGGGGTTCGGGACACTGAAGCTTTCTTT. Its translation is CASSSTGVRDTEAFF.

The chain recombines TRBV5-1 with TRBJ2-3; no definite D call. Germline CDR1 and CDR2: SGHRS and YFSETQ. Between the trimmed V and J ends, which lost 4 bases and 0 bases, there was a span of 9 bases. The CDR3 has 14 amino acids. The DNA for the CDR3 is TGCGCCAGCAGCCCCCCGAGGAGCACAGATACGCAGTATTTT. Protein sequence: CASSPPRSTDTQYF.

This clone was observed a handful of times. The V gene is TRBV7-2, the J gene TRBJ2-5, with D possibly TRBD1 on 5 matching bases. Germline V gene data show CDR1 as SGHTA and CDR2 as FQGNSA. V was clipped by 5 bases and J by 5 bases, with 12 bases between them. The CDR3 length is 13 residues. The CDR3 loop is CASSPTPGETQYF. As DNA, the CDR3 is TGTGCCAGCAGCCCGACCCCAGGGGAGACCCAGTACTTC.

The J gene is TRBJ2-7, the V gene TRBV5-4, with TRBD2 as a possible D gene (6 bases). The CDR3 loop spans 15 amino acids. Looked up from germline, CDR1 is SGHNT and CDR2 is YYREEE (reference sequence). The germline V and J ends were trimmed by 4 bases and 0 bases, with 14 bases remaining between them. The CDR3 region has the DNA TGTGCCAGCAGCCCTAGCGAACCCGACTCCTACGAGCAGTACTTC. It encodes CASSPSEPDSYEQYF.